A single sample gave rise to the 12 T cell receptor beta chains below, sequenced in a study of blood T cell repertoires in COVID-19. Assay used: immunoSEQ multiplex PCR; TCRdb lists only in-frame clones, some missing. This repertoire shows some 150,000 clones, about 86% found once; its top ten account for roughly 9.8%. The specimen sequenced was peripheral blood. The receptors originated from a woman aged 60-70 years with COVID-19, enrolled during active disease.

This CDR3 is CASTPRNRGKGGNTGELFF. In DNA form, the CDR3 reads TGTGCCAGTACTCCAAGGAACAGGGGAAAGGGTGGGAACACCGGGGAGCTGTTTTTT. The chain combines TRBV19 with TRBJ2-2, with 7 bases that match TRBD1. V gave up 7 bases and J gave up 1 base; unmatched junction bases: 18. Looked up from germline, CDR1 is LNHDA and CDR2 is SQIVND (reference sequence). CDR3 length: 19 amino acids.

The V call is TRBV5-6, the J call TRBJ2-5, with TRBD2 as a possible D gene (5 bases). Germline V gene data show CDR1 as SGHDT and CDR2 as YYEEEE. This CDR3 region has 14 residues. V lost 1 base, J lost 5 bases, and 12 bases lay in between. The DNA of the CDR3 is TGTGCCAGCAGCTTGTTAGAGGGAACGGAGACCCAGTACTTC. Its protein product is CASSLLEGTETQYF.

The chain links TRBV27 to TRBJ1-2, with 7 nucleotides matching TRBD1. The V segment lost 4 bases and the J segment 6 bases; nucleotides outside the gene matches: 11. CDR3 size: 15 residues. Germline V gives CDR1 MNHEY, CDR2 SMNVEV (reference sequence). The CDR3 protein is CASSSNRQGTDGYTF. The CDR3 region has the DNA TGTGCCAGCAGTTCCAACCGACAGGGAACGGATGGCTACACCTTC.

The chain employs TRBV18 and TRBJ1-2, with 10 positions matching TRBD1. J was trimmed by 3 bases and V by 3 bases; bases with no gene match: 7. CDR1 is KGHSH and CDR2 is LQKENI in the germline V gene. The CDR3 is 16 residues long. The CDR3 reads CASSPRIGQGDYGYTF. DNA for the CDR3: TGTGCCAGCTCACCTCGAATCGGACAGGGGGACTATGGCTACACCTTC. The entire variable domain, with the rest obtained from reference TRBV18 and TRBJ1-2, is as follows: NAGVMQNPRHLVRRRGQEARLRCSPMKGHSHVYWYRQLPEEGLKFMVYLQKENIIDESGMPKERFSAEFPKEGPSILRIQQVVRGDSAAYFCASSPRIGQGDYGYTFGSGTRLTVV.

The CDR3 DNA is TGTGCCACCCATCAAGAGACCCAGTACTTC. This codes for CATHQETQYF. The rearrangement joins TRBV28 to TRBJ2-5; D not resolved. Per the germline V gene, CDR1 is MDHEN and CDR2 is SYDVKM. This CDR3 comprises 10 residues. Trimming pared 10 bases from V and 2 bases from J, leaving 5 bases between.

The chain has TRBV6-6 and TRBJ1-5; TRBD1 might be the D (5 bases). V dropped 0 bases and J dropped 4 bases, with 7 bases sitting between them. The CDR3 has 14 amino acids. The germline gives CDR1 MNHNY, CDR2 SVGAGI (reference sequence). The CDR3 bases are TGTGCCAGCAGTTACTCAGCAGGGAATCAGCCCCAGCATTTT. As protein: CASSYSAGNQPQHF.

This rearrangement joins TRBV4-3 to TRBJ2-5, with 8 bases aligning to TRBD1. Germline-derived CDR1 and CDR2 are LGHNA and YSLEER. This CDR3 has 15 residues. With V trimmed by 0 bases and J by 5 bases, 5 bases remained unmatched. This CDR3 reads CASSQDYRGWETQYF. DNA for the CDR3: TGCGCCAGCAGCCAAGATTACAGGGGGTGGGAGACCCAGTACTTC.

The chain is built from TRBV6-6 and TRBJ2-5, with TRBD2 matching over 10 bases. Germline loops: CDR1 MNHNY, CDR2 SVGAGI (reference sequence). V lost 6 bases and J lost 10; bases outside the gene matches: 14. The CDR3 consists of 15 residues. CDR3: CASSGPGLARGDQYF. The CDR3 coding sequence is TGTGCCAGCAGCGGCCCGGGACTAGCGAGGGGGGACCAGTACTTC.

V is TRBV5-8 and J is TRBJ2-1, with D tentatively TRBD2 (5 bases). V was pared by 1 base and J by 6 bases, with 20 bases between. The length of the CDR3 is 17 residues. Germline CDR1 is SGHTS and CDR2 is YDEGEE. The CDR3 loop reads CASSLRSETYHLNEQFF. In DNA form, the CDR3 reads TGTGCCAGCAGCTTGCGTAGCGAGACATACCACCTCAATGAGCAGTTCTTC.

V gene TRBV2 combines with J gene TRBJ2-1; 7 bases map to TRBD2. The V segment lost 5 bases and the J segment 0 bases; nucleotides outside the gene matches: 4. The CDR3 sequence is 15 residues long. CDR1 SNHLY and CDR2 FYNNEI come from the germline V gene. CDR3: CASSQRGSSYNEQFF. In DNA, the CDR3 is TGTGCCAGCAGTCAGCGGGGAAGCTCCTACAATGAGCAGTTCTTC.

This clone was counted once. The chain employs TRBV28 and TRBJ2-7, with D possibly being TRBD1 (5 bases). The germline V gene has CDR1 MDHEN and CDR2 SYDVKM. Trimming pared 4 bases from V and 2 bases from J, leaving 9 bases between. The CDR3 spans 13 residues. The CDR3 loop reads CASSYRGPYEQYF. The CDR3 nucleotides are TGTGCCAGCAGTTATAGGGGCCCCTACGAGCAGTACTTC.

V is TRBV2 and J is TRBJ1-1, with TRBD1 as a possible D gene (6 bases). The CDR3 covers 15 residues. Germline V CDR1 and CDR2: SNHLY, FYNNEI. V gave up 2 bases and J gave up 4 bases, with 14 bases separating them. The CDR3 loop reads CASSELRGYGTEAFF. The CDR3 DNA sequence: TGTGCCAGCAGTGAATTAAGGGGGTATGGCACTGAAGCTTTCTTT.